This T cell receptor (beta chain) comes out of a study of T cell changes during pregnancy in multiple sclerosis. Regarding this clone: One end of the junction is discordant with germline, which a read error may explain.

The protocol was immunoSEQ multiplex PCR, while the TCRdb copy is restricted to in-frame clones and leaves out a portion. The sample lists roughly 59,000 clones; 93% were seen once. Per germline, CDR1 MNHEY and CDR2 SVGAGI. The CDR3 totals 14 residues. This chain connects TRBV6-5 to TRBJ2-7, with D perhaps TRBD2 (6 bases). The source is a female donor with multiple sclerosis, enrolled in a pregnancy study. This specimen consisted of CD4+ T cells from peripheral blood mononuclear cells, obtained before pregnancy. CDR3 in DNA: TGTGCCAGCCAACTCTTTGGGGACTCCAACGAGCAGTACTTC. Residues: CASQLFGDSNEQYF.